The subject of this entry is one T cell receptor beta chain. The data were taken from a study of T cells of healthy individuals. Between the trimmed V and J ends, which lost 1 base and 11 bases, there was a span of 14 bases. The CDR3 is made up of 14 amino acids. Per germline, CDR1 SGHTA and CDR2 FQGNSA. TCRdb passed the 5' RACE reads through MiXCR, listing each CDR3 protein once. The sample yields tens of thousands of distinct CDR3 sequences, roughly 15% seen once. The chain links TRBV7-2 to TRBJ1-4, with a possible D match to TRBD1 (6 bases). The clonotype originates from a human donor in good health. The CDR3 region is CASSLGRGREKLFF. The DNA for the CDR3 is TGTGCCAGCAGCTTAGGCAGGGGCCGCGAGAAACTGTTTTTT.